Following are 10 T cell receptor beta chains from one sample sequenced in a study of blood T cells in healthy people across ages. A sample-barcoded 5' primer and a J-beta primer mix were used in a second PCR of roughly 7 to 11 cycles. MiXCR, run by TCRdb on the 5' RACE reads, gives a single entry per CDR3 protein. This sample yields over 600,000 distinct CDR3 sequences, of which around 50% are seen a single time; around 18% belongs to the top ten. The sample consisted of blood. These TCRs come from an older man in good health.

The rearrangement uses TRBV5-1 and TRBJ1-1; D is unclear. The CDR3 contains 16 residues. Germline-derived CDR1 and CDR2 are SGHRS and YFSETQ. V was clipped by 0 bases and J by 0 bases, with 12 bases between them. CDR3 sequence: CASSLATVGVNTEAFF. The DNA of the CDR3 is TGCGCCAGCAGCTTGGCCACGGTCGGAGTGAACACTGAAGCTTTCTTT. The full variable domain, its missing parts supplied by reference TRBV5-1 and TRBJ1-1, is KAGVTQTPRYLIKTRGQQVTLSCSPISGHRSVSWYQQTPGQGLQFLFEYFSETQRNKGNFPGRFSGRQFSNSRSEMNVSTLELGDSALYLCASSLATVGVNTEAFFGQGTRLTVV.

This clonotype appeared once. CDR3 sequence (DNA): TGTGCCAGCAGTTTGCCGGTATGGGAGGGACGACTTAATATTAATGAGCAGTTCTTC. Translated: CASSLPVWEGRLNINEQFF. The genes are TRBV12-3 or TRBV12-4 and TRBJ2-1; 7 nucleotides align to TRBD2. The CDR3 runs to 19 residues. The ends lost 3 bases at V and 7 bases at J; junction bases unmatched: 21.

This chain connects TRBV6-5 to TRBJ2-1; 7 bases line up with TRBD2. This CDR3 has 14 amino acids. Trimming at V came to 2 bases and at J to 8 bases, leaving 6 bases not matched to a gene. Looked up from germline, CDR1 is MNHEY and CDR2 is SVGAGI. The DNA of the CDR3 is TGTGCCAGCAGTTACCGCGGGAGCTTCGATGAGCAGTTCTTC. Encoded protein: CASSYRGSFDEQFF.

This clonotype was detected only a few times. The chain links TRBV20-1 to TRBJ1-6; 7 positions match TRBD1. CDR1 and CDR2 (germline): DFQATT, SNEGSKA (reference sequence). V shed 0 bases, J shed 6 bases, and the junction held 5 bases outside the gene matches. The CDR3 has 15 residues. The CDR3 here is CSARDLPGGNSPLHF. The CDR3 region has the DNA TGCAGTGCTAGAGATCTGCCAGGGGGTAATTCACCCCTCCACTTT.

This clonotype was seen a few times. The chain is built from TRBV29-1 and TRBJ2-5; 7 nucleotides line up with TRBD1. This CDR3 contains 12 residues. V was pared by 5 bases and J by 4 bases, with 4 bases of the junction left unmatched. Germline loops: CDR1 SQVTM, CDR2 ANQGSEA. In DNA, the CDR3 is TGCAGCGTTAACCGGGACAGAGAGACCCAGTACTTC. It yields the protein CSVNRDRETQYF.

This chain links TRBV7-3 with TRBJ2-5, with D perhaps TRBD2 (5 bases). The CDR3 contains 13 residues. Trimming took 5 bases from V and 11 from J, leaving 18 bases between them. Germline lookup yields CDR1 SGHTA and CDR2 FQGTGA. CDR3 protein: CASSPDPSGEQYF. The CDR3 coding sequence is TGTGCCAGCAGCCCCGACCCAAGCGGAGAGCAGTACTTC.

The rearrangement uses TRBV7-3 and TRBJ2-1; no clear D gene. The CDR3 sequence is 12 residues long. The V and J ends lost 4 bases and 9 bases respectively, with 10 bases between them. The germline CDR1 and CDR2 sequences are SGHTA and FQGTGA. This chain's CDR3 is CASSSQRGEQFF. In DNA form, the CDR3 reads TGTGCCAGCAGCTCCCAGCGAGGTGAGCAGTTCTTC.

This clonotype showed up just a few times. This chain's CDR3 is CASENMGRNEQFF. As DNA, the CDR3 is TGTGCCAGCGAAAACATGGGAAGGAATGAGCAGTTCTTC. The V gene is TRBV27, the J gene TRBJ2-1; D unclear. The V and J ends lost 8 bases and 7 bases respectively, with 15 bases between them. CDR1 MNHEY and CDR2 SMNVEV come from the germline V gene (reference sequence). The CDR3 is 13 residues long.

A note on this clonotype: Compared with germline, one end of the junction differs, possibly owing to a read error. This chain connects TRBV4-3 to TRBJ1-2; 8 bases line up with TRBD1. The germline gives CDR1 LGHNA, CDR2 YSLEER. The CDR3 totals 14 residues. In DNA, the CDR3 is TGCGCCAGCAGCCTGGACAGGGATTACTATGGCTGCACCTTC. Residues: CASSLDRDYYGCTF.

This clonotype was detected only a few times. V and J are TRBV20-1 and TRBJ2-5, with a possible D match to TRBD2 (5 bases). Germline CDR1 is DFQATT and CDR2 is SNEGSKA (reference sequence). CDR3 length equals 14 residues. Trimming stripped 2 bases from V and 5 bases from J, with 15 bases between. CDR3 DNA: TGCAGTGCTAGATCGGCGGGTGAGGGTGAGACCCAGTACTTC. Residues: CSARSAGEGETQYF.